This TCR beta chain was sequenced for a study of blood T cells in healthy people across ages. Sample-barcoded 5' priming and a J-beta primer mix drove a second PCR of about 6 to 11 cycles. TCRdb analysed the 5' RACE reads with MiXCR anew, one entry per CDR3 protein. The sample carries hundreds of thousands of distinct CDR3 sequences, about 30% recorded once. With 4 bases clipped from V and 9 bases from J, the junction kept 6 bases outside the gene matches. Germline V gene sequence: CDR1 SGDLS, CDR2 YYNGEE. This CDR3 has 15 residues. The specimen sequenced was blood. This chain links TRBV9 with TRBJ1-6, with 11 bases matching TRBD1. The receptor comes from a woman over 75 in good health. In DNA form, the CDR3 reads TGTGCCAGCAGCCCGGGACAGGGGGATTCTTCACCCCTCCACTTT. It encodes CASSPGQGDSSPLHF.